This T cell receptor beta chain was identified in a study of cytomegalovirus exposure and HLA in healthy donors. This CDR3 contains 16 residues. From germline, CDR1 is SNHLY and CDR2 FYNNEI. V was cut by 8 bases and J by 0 bases, with 17 bases left in between. Method: immunoSEQ multiplex PCR; TCRdb's copy keeps in-frame clones and lacks some. The top ten hold around 2.8% of the sample, which has 150,000 to 200,000 clones, approximately 84% seen once. The sequence came from a woman in her late teens or twenties in good health and CMV-seropositive. The rearrangement joins TRBV2 to TRBJ1-5, with D unresolved. The sequenced sample was PBMCs. CDR3 DNA sequence: TGTGCCAGCGCGAATCGCGCATCATATAGCAATCAGCCCCAGCATTTT. Translated, it gives CASANRASYSNQPQHF.